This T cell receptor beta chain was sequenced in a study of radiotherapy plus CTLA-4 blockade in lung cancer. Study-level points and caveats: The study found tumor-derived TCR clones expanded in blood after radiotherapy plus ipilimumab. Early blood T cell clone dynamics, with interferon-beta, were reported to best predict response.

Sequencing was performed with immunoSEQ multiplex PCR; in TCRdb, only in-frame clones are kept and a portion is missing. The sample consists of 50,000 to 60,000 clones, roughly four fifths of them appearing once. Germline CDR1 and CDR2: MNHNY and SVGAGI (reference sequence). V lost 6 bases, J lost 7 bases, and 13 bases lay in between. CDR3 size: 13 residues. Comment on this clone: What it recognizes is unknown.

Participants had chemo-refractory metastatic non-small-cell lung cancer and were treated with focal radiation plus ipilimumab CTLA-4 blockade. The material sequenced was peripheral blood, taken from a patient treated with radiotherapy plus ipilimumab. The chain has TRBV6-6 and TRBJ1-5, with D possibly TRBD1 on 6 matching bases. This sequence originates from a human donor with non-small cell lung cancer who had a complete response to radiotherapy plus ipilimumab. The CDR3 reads CASRGQYPQPQHF. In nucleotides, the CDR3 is TGTGCCAGCAGAGGACAGTACCCCCAGCCCCAGCATTTT.